A selection of T cell receptor beta chains follows, all from one sample in a study of Graves' ophthalmopathy and Graves' hyperthyroidism. TCRdb itself ran the multiplex PCR reads through MiXCR, one entry per CDR3 protein. The table has about 620,000 distinct CDR3 sequences, approximately 22% seen once. The sequenced sample was peripheral blood. The source of these receptors is a young woman with stable Graves' hyperthyroidism. Some clones in this sample may be carry-over from other donors' samples. The CDR3 runs from the conserved cysteine through the conserved F or W. A D gene is named only where the DNA matches it firmly. The size field is filled for only some rows; it gives once, few, many or a size class.

size,V,J,D,CDR3,DNA
NA,TRBV28,TRBJ1-3,NA,CASSPPGPSGNTIYF,TGTGCCAGCAGTCCTCCCGGCCCCTCTGGAAACACCATATATTTT
many,TRBV10-3,TRBJ1-5,NA,CAIKQDPNQPQHF,TGTGCCATTAAACAGGACCCCAATCAGCCCCAGCATTTT
NA,TRBV4-2,TRBJ2-7,NA,CASSPTGFYSSYEQYF,TGTGCCAGCAGTCCCACTGGCTTTTACAGCTCCTACGAGCAGTACTTC
once,TRBV4-1,TRBJ1-1,TRBD1,CASSQEGQGTEAFF,TGCGCCAGCAGCCAAGAGGGACAGGGCACTGAAGCTTTCTTT
few,TRBV4-2,TRBJ2-2,TRBD1,CASSHISMTGFESDTGELFF,TGTGCCAGCAGCCACATATCTATGACAGGGTTTGAGTCCGACACCGGGGAGCTGTTTTTT
NA,TRBV6-5,TRBJ2-7,NA,CASSYRRSSYEQYF,TGTGCCAGCAGTTACCGCAGGAGCTCCTACGAGCAGTACTTC
many,TRBV2,TRBJ1-2,NA,CASIVARQDYGYTF,TGTGCCAGCATTGTCGCGAGACAGGACTATGGCTACACCTTC
many,TRBV28,TRBJ1-2,NA,CASTNRRDMSILDGYTF,TGTGCCAGCACCAATAGAAGGGACATGTCCATCTTGGATGGCTACACCTTC
many,TRBV2,TRBJ2-4,TRBD1,CATIDRGLYIQYF,TGTGCCACCATTGACAGGGGGCTGTACATTCAGTACTTC
many,TRBV6-1,TRBJ2-5,TRBD1,CASRPPSGTGFQETQYF,TGTGCCAGCAGGCCACCCTCCGGGACAGGATTCCAAGAGACCCAGTACTTC
many,TRBV6-1,TRBJ1-5,NA,CASSQLGGSHQPQHF,TGTGCCAGCAGTCAACTAGGGGGGTCTCACCAGCCCCAGCATTTT
many,TRBV6-5,TRBJ1-1,TRBD1,CASSYPPTGHLNTEAFF,TGTGCCAGCAGTTACCCCCCGACAGGGCATCTGAACACTGAAGCTTTCTTT
many,TRBV30,TRBJ1-1,NA,CAWSGHLPSPNTEAFF,TGTGCCTGGAGTGGGCACCTTCCATCTCCGAACACTGAAGCTTTCTTT
many,TRBV6-5,TRBJ2-7,NA,CASSYSGAPGYEQYF,TGTGCCAGCAGTTACTCTGGGGCCCCTGGGTACGAGCAGTACTTC
many,TRBV11-2,TRBJ2-6,TRBD1,CASEGQSGANVLTF,TGTGCCAGCGAGGGACAGTCTGGGGCCAACGTCCTGACTTTC
many,TRBV5-1,TRBJ1-6,NA,CASSTRELYNSPLHF,TGCGCCAGCTCGACCAGGGAGCTCTATAATTCACCCCTCCACTTT
many,TRBV5-1,TRBJ1-1,TRBD1,CASSLSGTGIVEAFF,TGCGCCAGCAGCTTGTCCGGGACAGGGATTGTTGAAGCTTTCTTT
NA,TRBV7-9,TRBJ2-7,NA,CASSFSDSSYEQYF,TGTGCCAGCAGCTTCTCGGACAGCTCCTACGAGCAGTACTTC
few,TRBV18,TRBJ1-2,NA,CASSPGPRSYGYTF,TGTGCCAGCTCACCGGGACCAAGGAGCTATGGCTACACCTTC
many,TRBV28,TRBJ2-5,TRBD1,CASSTGGEETQYF,TGTGCCAGCAGTACAGGGGGCGAAGAGACCCAGTACTTC
NA,TRBV28,TRBJ1-5,NA,CAVRDANQPQHF,TGTGCCGTCAGGGATGCCAATCAGCCCCAGCATTTT
many,TRBV28,TRBJ1-6,NA,CASSFAGAYNSPLHF,TGTGCCAGCAGTTTCGCGGGGGCCTATAATTCACCCCTCCACTTT
many,TRBV28,TRBJ2-2,TRBD1,CASSSYSGTGVLGELFF,TGTGCCAGCAGTTCCTACTCCGGGACAGGGGTTTTAGGGGAGCTGTTTTTT
few,TRBV5-6,TRBJ2-1,NA,CASSALFGGQQFF,TGTGCCAGCAGCGCCTTGTTTGGGGGGCAGCAGTTCTTC
few,TRBV27,TRBJ2-7,NA,CASGPTLSYEQYF,TGTGCCAGCGGACCTACTTTGTCCTACGAGCAGTACTTC
NA,TRBV7-2,TRBJ1-6,NA,CASSLKGVGSPLHF,TGTGCCAGCAGCTTAAAAGGAGTCGGTTCACCCCTCCACTTT
many,TRBV12-3/TRBV12-4,TRBJ2-2,NA,CASSSFNGRGTGELFF,TGTGCCAGCAGTTCCTTTAATGGGAGGGGGACCGGGGAGCTGTTTTTT
many,TRBV3-1,TRBJ2-6,NA,CASSQEQVSGANVLTF,TGTGCCAGCAGCCAAGAGCAGGTCTCTGGGGCCAACGTCCTGACTTTC
few,TRBV5-1,TRBJ1-1,NA,CASSSGVSLNTEAFF,TGCGCCAGCAGCTCAGGAGTCAGCCTGAACACTGAAGCTTTCTTT
NA,TRBV6-1,TRBJ1-5,NA,CASSEGSPQHF,TGTGCCAGCAGTGAGGGGTCGCCCCAGCATTTT
NA,TRBV13,TRBJ2-7,NA,CASSQMTGKIYEQYF,TGTGCCAGCAGCCAGATGACAGGAAAAATCTACGAGCAGTACTTC
many,TRBV6-5,TRBJ1-3,NA,CASSYSINSGNTIYF,TGTGCCAGCAGTTACTCGATAAACTCCGGAAACACCATATATTTT
NA,TRBV6-1,TRBJ1-1,TRBD1,CASRSDRAMNTEAFF,TGTGCCAGCAGATCGGACAGGGCCATGAACACTGAAGCTTTCTTT
NA,TRBV7-6,TRBJ2-2,NA,CASSLGASFTGELFF,TGTGCCAGCAGCTTAGGGGCTTCTTTCACCGGGGAGCTGTTTTTT
NA,TRBV7-2,TRBJ2-5,TRBD2,CASSLIEVAGEETQYF,TGTGCCAGCAGCTTAATCGAGGTGGCGGGAGAAGAGACCCAGTACTTC
NA,TRBV29-1,TRBJ2-7,TRBD1,CSVRRTGDEQYF,TGCAGCGTACGTCGGACAGGGGACGAGCAGTACTTC
many,TRBV30,TRBJ1-1,NA,CAWWDGFLAFF,TGTGCCTGGTGGGACGGCTTTCTTGCTTTCTTT
many,TRBV29-1,TRBJ2-5,NA,CSVELVDSRRETQYF,TGCAGCGTTGAATTGGTGGACTCCCGGCGAGAGACCCAGTACTTC
many,TRBV19,TRBJ1-1,NA,CASSMVGGNTEAFF,TGTGCCAGTAGTATGGTCGGCGGGAACACTGAAGCTTTCTTT
few,TRBV11-2,TRBJ1-1,NA,CASSLGRYGANTEAFF,TGTGCCAGCAGCTTAGGACGGTACGGCGCTAACACTGAAGCTTTCTTT
few,TRBV4-1,TRBJ2-5,NA,CASSHGQWGRETQYF,TGCGCCAGCAGCCATGGACAGTGGGGGCGAGAGACCCAGTACTTC
many,TRBV20-1,TRBJ2-5,NA,CSARDKDPRETQYF,TGCAGTGCTAGAGATAAGGACCCTCGAGAGACCCAGTACTTC
many,TRBV19,TRBJ2-7,NA,CATSPGVYEQYF,TGTGCCACAAGTCCAGGAGTTTACGAGCAGTACTTC
NA,TRBV6-1,TRBJ1-5,TRBD1,CASSRGRLSNQPQHF,TGTGCCAGCAGTAGGGGGCGACTGAGCAATCAGCCCCAGCATTTT
many,TRBV12-3/TRBV12-4,TRBJ1-1,TRBD1,CASSRTGPEAFF,TGTGCCAGCAGCCGGACAGGACCTGAAGCTTTCTTT
NA,TRBV10-3,TRBJ1-5,TRBD1,CAISNPPGQNKNQPQHF,TGTGCCATCAGTAACCCCCCGGGACAGAATAAAAATCAGCCCCAGCATTTT
NA,TRBV2,TRBJ1-1,NA,CASSESLHTIIEAFF,TGTGCCAGCAGTGAAAGCTTACATACGATCATTGAAGCTTTCTTT
many,TRBV2,TRBJ2-7,NA,CASSPYDRQAYEQYF,TGTGCCAGCAGTCCTTATGACAGACAGGCCTACGAGCAGTACTTC
many,TRBV20-1,TRBJ2-5,NA,CSAFRGAETQYF,TGCAGTGCTTTCAGGGGTGCAGAGACCCAGTACTTC
many,TRBV6-1,TRBJ2-2,NA,CASSEPLGRPGELFF,TGTGCCAGCAGTGAACCGTTGGGTAGGCCCGGGGAGCTGTTTTTT